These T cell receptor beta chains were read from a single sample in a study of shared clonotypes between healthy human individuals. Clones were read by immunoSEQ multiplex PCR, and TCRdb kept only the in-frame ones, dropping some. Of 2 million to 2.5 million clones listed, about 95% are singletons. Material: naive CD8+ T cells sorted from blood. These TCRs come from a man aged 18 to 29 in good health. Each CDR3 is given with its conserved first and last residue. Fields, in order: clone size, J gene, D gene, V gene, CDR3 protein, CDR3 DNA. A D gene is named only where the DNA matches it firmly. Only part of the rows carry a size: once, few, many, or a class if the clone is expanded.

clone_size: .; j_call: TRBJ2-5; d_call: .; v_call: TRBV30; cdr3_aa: CAWTPNHWAEETQYF; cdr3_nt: TGTGCCTGGACCCCGAACCACTGGGCGGAGGAGACCCAGTACTTC
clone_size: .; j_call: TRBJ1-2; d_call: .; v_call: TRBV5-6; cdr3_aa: CASSLGLGTVYGYTF; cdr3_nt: TGTGCCAGCAGCTTGGGTTTAGGGACGGTCTATGGCTACACCTTC
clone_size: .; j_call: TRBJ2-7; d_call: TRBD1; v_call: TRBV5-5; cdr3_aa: CASSLRDRGDEQYF; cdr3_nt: TGTGCCAGCAGCCTAAGGGACAGGGGCGACGAGCAGTACTTC
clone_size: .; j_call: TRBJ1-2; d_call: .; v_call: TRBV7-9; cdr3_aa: CASSLSNTLWLPLDFGYTF; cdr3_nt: TGTGCCAGCAGCTTGTCGAACACCCTCTGGCTACCCTTAGACTTTGGCTACACCTTC
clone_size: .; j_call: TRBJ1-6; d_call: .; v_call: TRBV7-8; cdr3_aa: CASSKVGEGFNSPLHF; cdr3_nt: TGTGCCAGCAGTAAGGTCGGTGAAGGCTTTAATTCACCCCTCCACTTT
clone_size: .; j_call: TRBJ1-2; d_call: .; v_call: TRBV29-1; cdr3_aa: CSVPGLGGYTF; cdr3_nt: TGCAGCGTTCCCGGCCTCGGCGGCTACACCTTC
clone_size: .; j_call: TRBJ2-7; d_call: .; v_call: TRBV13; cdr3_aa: CASSLLAYEQYF; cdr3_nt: TGTGCCAGCAGCTTATTGGCCTACGAGCAGTACTTC
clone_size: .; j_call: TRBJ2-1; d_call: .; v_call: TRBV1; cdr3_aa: CTSSHMVAGGPCNEQFF; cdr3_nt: TGCACCAGCAGCCATATGGTAGCGGGAGGACCGTGCAATGAGCAGTTCTTC
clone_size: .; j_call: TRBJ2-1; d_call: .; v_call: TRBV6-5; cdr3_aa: CASSYGGSYNEQFF; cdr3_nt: TGTGCCAGCAGTTATGGAGGTTCCTACAATGAGCAGTTCTTC
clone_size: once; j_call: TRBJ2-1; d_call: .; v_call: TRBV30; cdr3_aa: CAWRGNNNEQFF; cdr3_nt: TGTGCCTGGAGGGGGAATAACAATGAGCAGTTCTTC
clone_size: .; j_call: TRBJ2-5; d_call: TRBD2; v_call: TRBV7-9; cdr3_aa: CASVRDYLQETQYF; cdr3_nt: TGTGCGAGCGTGCGGGACTACCTACAAGAGACCCAGTACTTC
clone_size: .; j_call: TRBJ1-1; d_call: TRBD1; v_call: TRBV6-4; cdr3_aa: CASSDSPGQGAFSTEAFF; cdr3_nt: TGTGCCAGCAGTGACTCTCCAGGACAGGGGGCGTTTAGTACTGAAGCTTTCTTT
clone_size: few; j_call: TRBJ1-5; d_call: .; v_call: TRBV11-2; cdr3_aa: CASSLRDSNQPQHF; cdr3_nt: TGTGCCAGCAGCCTGCGGGATAGCAATCAGCCCCAGCATTTT
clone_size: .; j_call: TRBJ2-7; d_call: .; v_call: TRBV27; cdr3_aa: CASNLWGPSYEQYF; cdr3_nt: TGTGCCAGCAACTTGTGGGGGCCCTCCTACGAGCAGTACTTC
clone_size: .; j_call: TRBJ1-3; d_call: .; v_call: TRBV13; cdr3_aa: CASSLEPADSGNTIYF; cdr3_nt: TGTGCCAGCAGCTTAGAACCTGCGGACTCTGGAAACACCATATATTTT
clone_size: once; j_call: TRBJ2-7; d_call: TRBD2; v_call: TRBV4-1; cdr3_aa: CASSHPPMTVGAGEQYF; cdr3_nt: TGCGCCAGCAGCCACCCGCCGATGACGGTCGGAGCGGGGGAGCAGTACTTC
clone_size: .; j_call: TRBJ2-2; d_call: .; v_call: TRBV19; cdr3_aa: CASSASLFAGELFF; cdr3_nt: TGTGCCAGTAGTGCCTCCCTTTTTGCCGGGGAGCTGTTTTTT
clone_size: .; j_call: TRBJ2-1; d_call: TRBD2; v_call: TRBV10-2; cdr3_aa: CASSESGGWTSSGNEQFF; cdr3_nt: TGCGCCAGCAGTGAGTCGGGCGGTTGGACTAGCTCGGGGAATGAGCAGTTCTTC
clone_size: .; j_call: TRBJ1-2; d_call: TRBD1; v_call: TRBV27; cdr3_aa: CASSLLGTGRYGYTF; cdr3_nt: TGTGCCAGCAGTTTATTGGGGACAGGACGCTATGGCTACACCTTC
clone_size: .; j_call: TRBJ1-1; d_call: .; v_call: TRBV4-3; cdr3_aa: CASSQDEGILTEAFF; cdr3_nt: TGCGCCAGCAGCCAAGACGAGGGGATCCTCACTGAAGCTTTCTTT
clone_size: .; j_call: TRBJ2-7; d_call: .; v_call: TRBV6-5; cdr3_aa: CASNPTIESSYEQYF; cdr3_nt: TGTGCCAGCAACCCGACAATAGAGAGCTCCTACGAGCAGTACTTC
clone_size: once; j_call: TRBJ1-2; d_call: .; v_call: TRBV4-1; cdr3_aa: CASGRGLGDYGYTF; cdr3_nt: TGCGCCAGTGGGCGGGGCCTAGGGGACTATGGCTACACCTTC
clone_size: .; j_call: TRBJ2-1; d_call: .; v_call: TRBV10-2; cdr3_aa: CASSEMVRESYNEQFF; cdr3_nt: TGCGCCAGCAGTGAGATGGTCCGGGAGTCCTACAATGAGCAGTTCTTC
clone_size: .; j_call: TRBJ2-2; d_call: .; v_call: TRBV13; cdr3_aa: CASSLGVTGELFF; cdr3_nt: TGTGCCAGCAGCTTAGGGGTCACCGGGGAGCTGTTTTTT
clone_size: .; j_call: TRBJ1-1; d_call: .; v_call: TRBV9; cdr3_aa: CASSPSRGTEAFF; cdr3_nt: TGTGCCAGCAGCCCATCCAGGGGCACTGAAGCTTTCTTT
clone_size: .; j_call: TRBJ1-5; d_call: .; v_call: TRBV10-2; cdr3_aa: CASSEGGVRPQHF; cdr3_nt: TGCGCCAGCAGTGAGGGGGGGGTCCGGCCCCAGCATTTT
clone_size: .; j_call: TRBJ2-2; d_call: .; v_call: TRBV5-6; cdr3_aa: CASSFIGDTGELFF; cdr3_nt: TGTGCCAGCAGCTTCATTGGCGACACCGGGGAGCTGTTTTTT
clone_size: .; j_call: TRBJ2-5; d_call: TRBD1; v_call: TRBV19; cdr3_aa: CAPRGLQETQYF; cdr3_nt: TGTGCCCCAAGGGGGCTCCAAGAGACCCAGTACTTC
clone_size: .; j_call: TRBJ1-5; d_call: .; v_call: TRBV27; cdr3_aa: CASRMTGSNQPQHF; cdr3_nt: TGTGCCAGCAGGATGACAGGTAGCAATCAGCCCCAGCATTTT